Below, 18 T cell receptor beta chains from the same sample are listed, as sequenced in a study of shared clonotypes between healthy human individuals. The repertoire was sequenced with immunoSEQ multiplex PCR; TCRdb's copy has only in-frame clones and lacks some. Of roughly 2.1 million clones in the sample, 85% to 95% were seen once. CD45RO-negative cells were positively selected for CCR7, leaving out terminally differentiated effector memory CD45RA+ cells. Material for sequencing was naive CD8+ T cells from PBMCs. The origin of the receptors is a man aged 18-30 years in good health. Some clones in this sample may be carry-over from other donors' samples.

The genes are TRBV2 and TRBJ1-1, with no clear D. Germline V CDR1 and CDR2: SNHLY, FYNNEI. The ends were cut back, 11 bases at V and 0 bases at J, with 13 bases in the middle. The CDR3 loop spans 13 amino acids. The CDR3 nucleotides are TGTGCCGGGATGGTGAAGCTGAACACTGAAGCTTTCTTT. Its protein product is CAGMVKLNTEAFF.

The CDR3 region has the DNA TGTGCCAGCAGTTCGATAGCGGGACCGTCCTACGAGCAGTACTTC. Its translation: CASSSIAGPSYEQYF. The chain combines TRBV27 with TRBJ2-7; 8 bases are a match to TRBD2. Germline CDR1 is MNHEY and CDR2 is SMNVEV (reference sequence). The V gene end was trimmed by 4 bases and the J gene end by 1 base; junction bases not matched to a gene: 6. This CDR3 spans 15 amino acids.

As regards this clone: Other DNA sequences from this sample encode an identical CDR3 as well. The CDR3 DNA is TGTGCCAGCAGCCTGACTAGCGGTTTACAAGAGACCCAGTACTTC. Its protein product is CASSLTSGLQETQYF. This chain links TRBV7-6 with TRBJ2-5; 9 bases fit TRBD2. CDR1 SGHVS and CDR2 FNYEAQ come from the germline V gene. Trimming took 5 bases from V and 2 from J; bases not matched to a gene: 6. CDR3 length: 15 residues.

The V call is TRBV9, the J call TRBJ2-5; D is unclear. V shed 0 bases and J shed 1 base, with 10 bases lying between them. Germline CDR1 reads SGDLS; CDR2 reads YYNGEE. The CDR3 totals 15 residues. In DNA form, the CDR3 reads TGTGCCAGCAGCGTAGGTCACAAGCTCCAAGAGACCCAGTACTTC. Residues: CASSVGHKLQETQYF.

The chain has TRBV28 and TRBJ2-1; 10 bases match TRBD2. This CDR3 is 15 amino acids long. J lost 4 bases, V lost 6 bases, and 6 bases had no gene match. Germline V lookup: CDR1 MDHEN, CDR2 SYDVKM. CDR3 residues: CASSGTSDLYNEQFF. Here the CDR3 DNA reads TGTGCCAGCAGCGGGACTAGCGACCTATACAATGAGCAGTTCTTC.

The V call is TRBV6-5, the J call TRBJ2-2; weak D call: TRBD1 (6 bases). The CDR3 covers 16 residues. Germline V gene sequence: CDR1 MNHEY, CDR2 SVGAGI. The V and J ends lost 0 bases and 5 bases respectively, with 13 bases between them. The DNA of the CDR3 is TGTGCCAGCAGTTACTCTCCTCAGGGGTATACCGGGGAGCTGTTTTTT. Protein: CASSYSPQGYTGELFF.

This sequence joins TRBV19 and TRBJ1-1; D is unresolved. V was trimmed by 5 bases and J by 4 bases, leaving 8 bases between them. This CDR3 spans 12 amino acids. CDR1 LNHDA and CDR2 SQIVND come from the germline V gene (reference sequence). CDR3 sequence reads: CASSVGSTEAFF. The CDR3 DNA is TGTGCCAGTAGTGTGGGGAGCACTGAAGCTTTCTTT.

V usage is TRBV7-8 and J usage is TRBJ2-1, with 10 nucleotides matching TRBD2. V lost 5 bases and J lost 6; bases outside the gene matches: 10. Germline V gives CDR1 SGHVS, CDR2 FQNEAQ. The CDR3 has 16 residues. The CDR3 loop reads CASSPLAASGSNEQFF. CDR3 nucleotides: TGTGCCAGCAGCCCCCTCGCGGCTAGCGGGAGCAATGAGCAGTTCTTC.

This rearrangement joins TRBV15 to TRBJ2-3; a possible D gene is TRBD2 (5 bases). The CDR3 extends over 12 amino acids. Germline V CDR1 and CDR2: LNHNV, YYDKDF (reference sequence). The V end was cut by 6 bases, the J end by 2 bases, with 6 bases between. The CDR3 reads CATRDFTDTQYF. DNA for the CDR3: TGTGCCACCAGGGACTTCACAGATACGCAGTATTTT.

This chain uses TRBV7-8 with TRBJ1-1; 9 bases fit TRBD1. Trimming cost V 5 bases and J 5 bases; bases outside gene matches: 18. The germline V gene encodes CDR1 SGHVS and CDR2 FQNEAQ. This CDR3 contains 18 residues. In nucleotides, the CDR3 is TGTGCCAGCAGCCGAAGAGAGGGACAGGGAAGAGGAAGGACTGAAGCTTTCTTT. Protein product: CASSRREGQGRGRTEAFF.

This clone has more than one count but fewer than ten. In the same sample, other DNA sequences code for this CDR3. This rearrangement joins TRBV5-6 to TRBJ2-2, with D hard to call. V lost 0 bases and J 7 bases, leaving 4 bases between the germline ends. The CDR3 has 12 amino acids. Germline CDR1 and CDR2: SGHDT and YYEEEE. CDR3 coding DNA: TGTGCCAGCAGCTTGGGACTCGGGGAGCTGTTTTTT. Protein: CASSLGLGELFF.

This rearrangement joins TRBV27 to TRBJ2-7, with D unclear. The CDR3 runs to 13 residues. Germline V gene data show CDR1 as MNHEY and CDR2 as SMNVEV (reference sequence). V shed 6 bases and J shed 1 base, with 10 bases lying between them. The CDR3: CASRPEQSYEQYF. The CDR3 nucleotides read TGTGCCAGCAGACCGGAACAGTCCTACGAGCAGTACTTC.

In its sample, this clone was seen once. The gene calls are TRBV6-5 and TRBJ1-2; D might be TRBD1 (5 bases). This CDR3 is 13 amino acids long. Germline V gene lookup returns CDR1 MNHEY and CDR2 SVGAGI. V was trimmed by 5 bases and J by 4 bases, leaving 11 bases between them. The CDR3 nucleotides are TGTGCCAGCAGTACCACTGACAGCTATGGCTACACCTTC. Translation: CASSTTDSYGYTF.

The chain combines TRBV27 with TRBJ2-7; TRBD2 matches 7 bases. Germline loops: CDR1 MNHEY, CDR2 SMNVEV (reference sequence). V lost 7 bases to trimming and J lost 4 bases; unmatched junction nucleotides: 13. CDR3 size: 15 residues. CDR3 amino acids: CASTLLLGGRYEQYF. In DNA, the CDR3 is TGTGCCAGCACACTACTCCTGGGCGGGAGATACGAGCAGTACTTC.

V and J are TRBV9 and TRBJ2-1, with a possible D match to TRBD2 (6 bases). V lost 1 base to trimming and J lost 7 bases, with 18 bases between them. This CDR3 has 16 amino acids. CDR1 is SGDLS and CDR2 is YYNGEE in the germline V gene. CDR3 in amino acids: CASSVLSTSPYNEQFF. CDR3 DNA: TGTGCCAGCAGCGTATTATCAACTAGCCCGTATAATGAGCAGTTCTTC. Looking up the rest from reference TRBV9 and TRBJ2-1 gives the full variable domain: DSGVTQTPKHLITATGQRVTLRCSPRSGDLSVYWYQQSLDQGLQFLIQYYNGEERAKGNILERFSAQQFPDLHSELNLSSLELGDSALYFCASSVLSTSPYNEQFFGPGTRLTVL.

For this clone: Other DNA sequences in this specimen translate into the identical CDR3. This chain uses TRBV11-2 with TRBJ2-7; 7 bases fit TRBD1. Germline V gene sequence: CDR1 SGHAT, CDR2 FQNNGV. This CDR3 is built from 12 residues. After removal of 6 bases from V and 2 bases from J, the junction contained 1 base not matched to a gene. The CDR3 region has the DNA TGTGCCAGCAGGCAGGGGGCCTACGAGCAGTACTTC. Translating gives CASRQGAYEQYF.

The chain is built from TRBV29-1 and TRBJ2-7, with D tentatively TRBD1 (6 bases). Germline assignment: CDR1 SQVTM and CDR2 ANQGSEA. Deletions cut 6 bases from V and 1 base from J, with 13 bases between. This CDR3 comprises 13 residues. In DNA form, the CDR3 reads TGCAGCGTCGTTCAGGGGATGTCCTACGAGCAGTACTTC. Translated: CSVVQGMSYEQYF.

The chain is built from TRBV27 and TRBJ2-7; 7 nucleotides line up with TRBD1. J lost 7 bases, V lost 5 bases, and 17 bases had no gene match. This CDR3 comprises 16 residues. The germline CDR1 and CDR2 sequences are MNHEY and SMNVEV (reference sequence). The CDR3 region is CASSPRQGLHWREQYF. Written as DNA, the CDR3 is TGTGCCAGCAGTCCCCGACAGGGCCTTCACTGGAGGGAGCAGTACTTC.